This T cell receptor beta chain was retrieved from a study of CD8 T cells in Susac syndrome. Findings and limits, study-wide: TCR sequencing and HLA analysis covered a relatively small number of individuals.

The authors reverse transcribed roughly 0.5 to 1 ug RNA with random hexamers. TCR beta CDR3 was amplified by immunoSEQ multiplex PCR. This amplification extended across 54 Vbeta and 13 Jbeta segments. TCRdb itself ran the immunoSEQ multiplex PCR reads through MiXCR, one entry per CDR3 protein. The table records about 140,000 distinct CDR3 sequences, roughly 95% of them present only once. Trimming cost V 0 bases and J 5 bases; bases outside gene matches: 6. CDR1 is LGHNA, CDR2 YSLEER, per germline. The length of the CDR3 is 15 residues. Comment on this clonotype: What it binds is unknown.

The origin of this receptor is a human donor with multiple sclerosis. The material sequenced was CD4+ T cells from PBMCs. V is TRBV4-3 and J is TRBJ2-5, with 7 nucleotides matching TRBD2. CDR3 sequence: CASSQDQGGPETQYF. The CDR3, as DNA: TGCGCCAGCAGCCAAGATCAGGGAGGGCCTGAGACCCAGTACTTC.